The next 17 T cell receptor beta chains were all read from a single sample in a study of CXCR3-negative and CXCR3-positive naive CD8 T cells. Their antigens remain unidentified. General study results and limits: CXCR3-positive naive cells carried more hydrophobic TRB CDR3s than CXCR3-negative naive cells did.

The authors made the TRB cDNA libraries by 5' RACE using UMI labels. TCRdb reworked the 5' RACE reads into one entry per CDR3 protein, no DNA. This table holds fewer than 65,000 distinct CDR3 sequences. What was sequenced was naive CXCR3+ CD8+ T cells from blood. Subset of the sample: CD45RO-CCR7+CD27+CD95- naive CD8+ T cells expressing CXCR3 (TNR3+). The receptors here all came from a human donor in good health. Some clones in this sample may be carry-over from other donors' samples.

The chain links TRBV21-1 to TRBJ2-3; TCRdb's D call, TRBD2, is unchecked because there is no DNA. TRBV21-1 is an annotated pseudogene. This CDR3 is built from 15 residues. CDR3 residues: CASSKLAGRTDTQYF.

The chain recombines TRBV29-1 with TRBJ1-1; checking the TCRdb D call of TRBD1 is not possible without DNA. CDR1 and CDR2 from the germline V gene are SQVTM and ANQGSEA. There are 13 residues in the CDR3. CDR3 sequence: CSVTGSWGTEAFF.

The chain joins TRBV29-1 to TRBJ2-7; TCRdb indicates TRBD1, and absent DNA this call remains unverified. This CDR3 contains 13 residues. Germline V lookup: CDR1 SQVTM, CDR2 ANQGSEA. The CDR3 sequence: CSAWDVNSYEQYF.

This chain links TRBV29-1 with TRBJ2-5; TCRdb reports TRBD1, a call that lacks DNA to check it against. Germline V gene lookup returns CDR1 SQVTM and CDR2 ANQGSEA. This CDR3 comprises 12 residues. The chain's CDR3 is CSVADRGETQYF.

The chain carries TRBV29-1 and TRBJ2-2; TCRdb outputs TRBD1, but without DNA this stays unchecked. There are 13 residues in the CDR3. From germline, CDR1 is SQVTM and CDR2 ANQGSEA. CDR3 in amino acids: CSVETGNTGELFF.

The genes are TRBV10-3 and TRBJ2-3; there is no DNA to check the TCRdb D call of TRBD2. Germline CDR1 reads ENHRY; CDR2 reads SYGVKD. This CDR3 region has 15 residues. CDR3 loop: CAISVQGLAEDTQYF.

The chain links TRBV7-9 to TRBJ2-7; the TRBD2 assignment by TCRdb is unverifiable without DNA. This CDR3 has 14 residues. Per the germline V gene, CDR1 is SEHNR and CDR2 is FQNEAQ (reference sequence). The CDR3 region is CASSFSPGWGEQYF.

The chain uses TRBV29-1 and TRBJ2-7; TCRdb picks TRBD2, but there is no DNA to check that call. Looked up from germline, CDR1 is SQVTM and CDR2 is ANQGSEA. This CDR3 contains 14 residues. The CDR3 here is CSVEGLAGVNEQYF.

This chain links TRBV7-3 with TRBJ2-7; as DNA is missing, the TRBD2 call by TCRdb cannot be tested. The germline CDR1 and CDR2 sequences are SGHTA and FQGTGA. This CDR3 has 15 residues. The CDR3 loop is CASSPYLGTSVEQYF.

This chain connects TRBV10-3 to TRBJ2-7; TCRdb's D gene call, TRBD1, goes unchecked for lack of DNA. This CDR3 comprises 12 residues. Germline V gene data show CDR1 as ENHRY and CDR2 as SYGVKD. The CDR3 region is CAAGQVFGEQYF.

The J gene is TRBJ2-5, the V gene TRBV7-3; lacking DNA, the TRBD1 call made by TCRdb goes unchecked. This CDR3 is built from 14 residues. The germline gives CDR1 SGHTA, CDR2 FQGTGA. The CDR3 loop is CASSLGTGQETQYF.

The V gene is TRBV19, the J gene TRBJ2-7. The CDR3 length is 13 residues. Looked up from germline, CDR1 is LNHDA and CDR2 is SQIVND (reference sequence). The CDR3 here is CASSIGTSYEQYF.

The chain combines TRBV28 with TRBJ1-5. Germline V CDR1 and CDR2: MDHEN, SYDVKM. CDR3 length equals 14 residues. CDR3 in amino acids: CASSLGVGNQPQHF.

J is TRBJ2-1 and V is TRBV5-1; the TCRdb D gene call, TRBD1, has no DNA to confirm it. This CDR3 has 14 residues. Germline-derived CDR1 and CDR2 are SGHRS and YFSETQ. The CDR3 is CASSLEGQGNEQFF. Looking up the rest from reference TRBV5-1 and TRBJ2-1 gives the full variable domain: KAGVTQTPRYLIKTRGQQVTLSCSPISGHRSVSWYQQTPGQGLQFLFEYFSETQRNKGNFPGRFSGRQFSNSRSEMNVSTLELGDSALYLCASSLEGQGNEQFFGPGTRLTVL.

The chain combines TRBV25-1 with TRBJ2-1; TCRdb designates TRBD2, a call that cannot be tested without DNA. This CDR3 has 14 residues. Germline V gene data show CDR1 as MGHDK and CDR2 as SYGVNS. CDR3 sequence: CASREGYTSDEQFF.

This chain connects TRBV24-1 to TRBJ2-2. This CDR3 contains 13 residues. Per germline, CDR1 KGHDR and CDR2 SFDVKD. CDR3 residues: CATSARNTGELFF.

The rearrangement joins TRBV29-1 to TRBJ2-7; the TRBD1 assignment by TCRdb is unverifiable without DNA. The CDR3 runs 12 residues. Germline CDR1 reads SQVTM; CDR2 reads ANQGSEA. The chain's CDR3 is CSVCPSSYEQYF.